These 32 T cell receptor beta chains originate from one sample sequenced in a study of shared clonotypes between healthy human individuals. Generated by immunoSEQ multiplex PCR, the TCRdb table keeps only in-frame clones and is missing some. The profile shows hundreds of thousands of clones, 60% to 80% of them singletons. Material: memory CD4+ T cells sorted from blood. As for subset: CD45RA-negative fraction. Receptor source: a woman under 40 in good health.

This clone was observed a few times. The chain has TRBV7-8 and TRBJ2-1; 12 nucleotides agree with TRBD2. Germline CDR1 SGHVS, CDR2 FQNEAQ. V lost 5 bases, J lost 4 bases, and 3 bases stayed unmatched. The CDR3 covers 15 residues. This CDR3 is CASSETSGGYNEQFF. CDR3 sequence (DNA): TGTGCCAGCAGCGAGACTAGCGGGGGTTACAATGAGCAGTTCTTC.

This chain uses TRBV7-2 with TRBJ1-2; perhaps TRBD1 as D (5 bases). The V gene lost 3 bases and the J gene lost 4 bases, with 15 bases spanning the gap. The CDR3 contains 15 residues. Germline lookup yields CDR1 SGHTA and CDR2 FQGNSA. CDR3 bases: TGTGCCAGCAGCTTGGGAGGGACTGTTTTCTATGGCTACACCTTC. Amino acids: CASSLGGTVFYGYTF.

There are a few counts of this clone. The chain's CDR3 is CASSLQGGPTGELFF. The CDR3 nucleotides read TGTGCCAGCAGCTTACAAGGGGGCCCTACCGGGGAGCTGTTTTTT. The V call is TRBV7-9, the J call TRBJ2-2; 7 bases map to TRBD1. The V segment lost 2 bases and the J segment 5 bases; nucleotides outside the gene matches: 5. Germline CDR1 is SEHNR and CDR2 is FQNEAQ (reference sequence). The CDR3 covers 15 residues.

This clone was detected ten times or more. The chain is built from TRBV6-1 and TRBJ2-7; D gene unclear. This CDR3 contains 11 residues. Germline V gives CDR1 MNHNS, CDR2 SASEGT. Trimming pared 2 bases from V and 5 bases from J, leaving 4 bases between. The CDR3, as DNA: TGTGCCAGCAGTGAATGGGACGAGCAGTACTTC. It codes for CASSEWDEQYF.

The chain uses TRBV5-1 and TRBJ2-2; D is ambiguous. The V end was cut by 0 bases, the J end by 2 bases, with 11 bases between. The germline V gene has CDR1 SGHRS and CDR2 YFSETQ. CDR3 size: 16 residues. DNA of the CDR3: TGCGCCAGCAGCTTGGCCCTTAGAGGAAACACCGGGGAGCTGTTTTTT. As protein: CASSLALRGNTGELFF.

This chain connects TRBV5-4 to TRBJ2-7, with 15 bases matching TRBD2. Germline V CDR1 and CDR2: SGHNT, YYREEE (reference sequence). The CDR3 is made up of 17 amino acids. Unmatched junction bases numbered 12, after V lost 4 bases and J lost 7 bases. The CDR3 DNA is TGTGCCAGCAGCCTTGGGACTAGCGGGAGGCTAGGGATTGAGCAGTACTTC. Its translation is CASSLGTSGRLGIEQYF.

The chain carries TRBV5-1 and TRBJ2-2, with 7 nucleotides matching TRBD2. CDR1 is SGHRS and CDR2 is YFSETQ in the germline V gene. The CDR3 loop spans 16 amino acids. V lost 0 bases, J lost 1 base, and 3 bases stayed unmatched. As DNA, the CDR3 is TGCGCCAGCAGCTTGGCCCCGGGAGGGAACACCGGGGAGCTGTTTTTT. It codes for CASSLAPGGNTGELFF.

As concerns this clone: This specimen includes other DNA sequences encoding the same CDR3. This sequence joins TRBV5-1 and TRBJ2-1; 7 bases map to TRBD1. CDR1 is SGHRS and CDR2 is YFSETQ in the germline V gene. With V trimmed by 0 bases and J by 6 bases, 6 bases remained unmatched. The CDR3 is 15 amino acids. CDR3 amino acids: CASSLGDRDLNEQFF. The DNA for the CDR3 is TGCGCCAGCAGCTTGGGCGACAGGGACCTCAATGAGCAGTTCTTC.

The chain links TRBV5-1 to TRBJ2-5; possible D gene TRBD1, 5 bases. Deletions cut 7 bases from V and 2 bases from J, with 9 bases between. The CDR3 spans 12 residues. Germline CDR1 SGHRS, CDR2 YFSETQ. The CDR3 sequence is CASRRQQETQYF. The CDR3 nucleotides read TGCGCCAGCCGTCGACAGCAAGAGACCCAGTACTTC.

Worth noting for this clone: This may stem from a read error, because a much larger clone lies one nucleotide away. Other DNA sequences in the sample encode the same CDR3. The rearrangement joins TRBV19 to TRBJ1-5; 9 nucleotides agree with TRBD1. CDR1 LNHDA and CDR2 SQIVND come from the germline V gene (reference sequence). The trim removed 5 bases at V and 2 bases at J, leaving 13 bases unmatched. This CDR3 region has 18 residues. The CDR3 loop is CASSVPGQGVGGNQPQHF. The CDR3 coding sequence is TGTGCCAGTAGTGTACCGGGACAGGGCGTCGGCGGCAATCAGCCCCAGCATTTT.

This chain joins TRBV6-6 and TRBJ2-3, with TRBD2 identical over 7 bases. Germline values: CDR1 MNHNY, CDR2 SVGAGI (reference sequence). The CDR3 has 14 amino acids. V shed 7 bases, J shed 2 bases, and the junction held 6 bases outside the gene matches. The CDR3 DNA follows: TGTGCCAGCAAGCGGCTAGCGGACACAGATACGCAGTATTTT. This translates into CASKRLADTDTQYF.

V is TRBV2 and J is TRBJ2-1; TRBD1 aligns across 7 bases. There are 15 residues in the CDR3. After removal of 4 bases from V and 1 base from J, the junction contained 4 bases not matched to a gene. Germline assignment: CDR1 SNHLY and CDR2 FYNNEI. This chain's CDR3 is CASSAGQTSYNEQFF. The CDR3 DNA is TGTGCCAGCAGTGCGGGACAGACGTCCTACAATGAGCAGTTCTTC. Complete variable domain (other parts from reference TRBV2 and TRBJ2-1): EPEVTQTPSHQVTQMGQEVILRCVPISNHLYFYWYRQILGQKVEFLVSFYNNEISEKSEIFDDQFSVERPDGSNFTLKIRSTKLEDSAMYFCASSAGQTSYNEQFFGPGTRLTVL.

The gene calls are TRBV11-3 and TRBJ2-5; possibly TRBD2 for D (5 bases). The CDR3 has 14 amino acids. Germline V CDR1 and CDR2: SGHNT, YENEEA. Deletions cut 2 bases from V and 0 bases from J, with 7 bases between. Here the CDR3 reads CASSLKADQETQYF. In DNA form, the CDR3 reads TGTGCCAGCAGCTTAAAAGCGGACCAAGAGACCCAGTACTTC.

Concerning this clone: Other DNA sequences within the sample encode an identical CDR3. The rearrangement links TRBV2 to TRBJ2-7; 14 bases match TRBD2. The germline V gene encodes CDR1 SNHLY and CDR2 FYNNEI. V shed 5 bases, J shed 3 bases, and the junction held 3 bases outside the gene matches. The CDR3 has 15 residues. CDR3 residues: CASSPGLAGGYEQYF. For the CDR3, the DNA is TGTGCCAGCAGTCCCGGACTAGCGGGAGGCTACGAGCAGTACTTC.

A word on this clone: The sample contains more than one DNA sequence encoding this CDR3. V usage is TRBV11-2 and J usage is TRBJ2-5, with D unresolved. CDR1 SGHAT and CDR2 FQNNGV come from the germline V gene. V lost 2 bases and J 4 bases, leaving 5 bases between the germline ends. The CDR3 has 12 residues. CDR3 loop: CASSLFGETQYF. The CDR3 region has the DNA TGTGCCAGCAGCTTATTCGGAGAGACCCAGTACTTC.

This CDR3 is CASSTWTGGETQYF. The CDR3 DNA sequence: TGCGCCAGCAGTACCTGGACGGGAGGGGAGACCCAGTACTTC. The chain employs TRBV23-1 and TRBJ2-5, with 8 bases that match TRBD2. TRBV23-1 has ORF status, its function being uncertain. J was trimmed by 5 bases and V by 5 bases; bases with no gene match: 7. This CDR3 comprises 14 residues.

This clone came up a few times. CDR3 amino acids: CASIGGGDAEAFF. CDR3 coding DNA: TGTGCCAGCATTGGGGGAGGGGACGCTGAAGCTTTCTTT. The chain combines TRBV28 with TRBJ1-1; tentative D call: TRBD1 (5 bases). V was shortened by 7 bases and J by 6 bases, with 15 bases between the two germline ends. The CDR3 has 13 residues. The germline V gene encodes CDR1 MDHEN and CDR2 SYDVKM.

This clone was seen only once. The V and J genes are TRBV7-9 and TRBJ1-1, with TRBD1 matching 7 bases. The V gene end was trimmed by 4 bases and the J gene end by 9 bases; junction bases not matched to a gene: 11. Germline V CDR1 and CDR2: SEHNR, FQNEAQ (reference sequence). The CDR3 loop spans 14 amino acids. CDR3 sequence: CASSSGQLGKQAFF. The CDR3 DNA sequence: TGTGCCAGCAGCTCGGGACAGTTAGGTAAACAAGCTTTCTTT.

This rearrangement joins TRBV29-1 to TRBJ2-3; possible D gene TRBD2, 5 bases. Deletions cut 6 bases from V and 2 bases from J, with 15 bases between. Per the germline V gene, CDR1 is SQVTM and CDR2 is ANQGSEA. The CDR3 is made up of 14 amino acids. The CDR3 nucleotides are TGCAGCGTCGCGAGGGCTCGGGACACAGATACGCAGTATTTT. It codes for CSVARARDTDTQYF.

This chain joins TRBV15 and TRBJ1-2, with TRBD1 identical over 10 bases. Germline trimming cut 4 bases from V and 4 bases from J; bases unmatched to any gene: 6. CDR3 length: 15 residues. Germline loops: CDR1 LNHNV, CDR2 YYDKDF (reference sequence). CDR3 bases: TGTGCCACCAGCAACCGGGACAGGGGACCCTATGGCTACACCTTC. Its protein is CATSNRDRGPYGYTF.

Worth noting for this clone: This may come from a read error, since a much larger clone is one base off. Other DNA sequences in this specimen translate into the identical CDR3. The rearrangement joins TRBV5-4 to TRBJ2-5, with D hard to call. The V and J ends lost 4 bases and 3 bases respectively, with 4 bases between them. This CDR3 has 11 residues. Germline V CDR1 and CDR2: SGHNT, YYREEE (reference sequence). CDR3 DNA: TGTGCCAGCAGCATAGAAGAGACCCAGTACTTC. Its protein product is CASSIEETQYF.

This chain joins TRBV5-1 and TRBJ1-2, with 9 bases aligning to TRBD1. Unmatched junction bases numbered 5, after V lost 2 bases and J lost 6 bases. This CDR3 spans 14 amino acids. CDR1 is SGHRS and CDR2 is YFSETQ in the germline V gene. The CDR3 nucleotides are TGCGCCAGCAGCTTCCGGGACAGGGAACATGGCTACACCTTC. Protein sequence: CASSFRDREHGYTF.

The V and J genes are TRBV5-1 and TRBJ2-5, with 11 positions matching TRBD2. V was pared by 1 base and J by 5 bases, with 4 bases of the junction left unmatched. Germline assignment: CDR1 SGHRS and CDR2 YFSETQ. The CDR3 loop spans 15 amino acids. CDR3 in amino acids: CASSLLASGRETQYF. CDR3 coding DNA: TGCGCCAGCAGCTTGTTGGCTAGCGGGAGGGAGACCCAGTACTTC. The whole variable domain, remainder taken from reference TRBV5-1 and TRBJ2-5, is KAGVTQTPRYLIKTRGQQVTLSCSPISGHRSVSWYQQTPGQGLQFLFEYFSETQRNKGNFPGRFSGRQFSNSRSEMNVSTLELGDSALYLCASSLLASGRETQYFGPGTRLLVL.

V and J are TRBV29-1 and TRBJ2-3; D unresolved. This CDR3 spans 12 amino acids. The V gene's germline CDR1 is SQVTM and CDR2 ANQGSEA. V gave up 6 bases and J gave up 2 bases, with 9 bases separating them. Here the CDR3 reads CSVCDFTDTQYF. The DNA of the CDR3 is TGCAGCGTATGTGATTTCACAGATACGCAGTATTTT.

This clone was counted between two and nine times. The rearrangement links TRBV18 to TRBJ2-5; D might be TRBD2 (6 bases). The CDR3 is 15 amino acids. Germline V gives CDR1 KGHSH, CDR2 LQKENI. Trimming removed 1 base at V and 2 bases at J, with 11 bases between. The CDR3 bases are TGTGCCAGCTCACCACTCCGGGACTTTCAAGAGACCCAGTACTTC. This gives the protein CASSPLRDFQETQYF.

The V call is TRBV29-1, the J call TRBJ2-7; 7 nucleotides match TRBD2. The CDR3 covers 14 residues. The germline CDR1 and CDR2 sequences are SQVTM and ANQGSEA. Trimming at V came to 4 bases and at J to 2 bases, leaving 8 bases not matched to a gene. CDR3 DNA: TGCAGCGTTGTCGCTAGCGGATACGCCTACGAGCAGTACTTC. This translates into CSVVASGYAYEQYF.

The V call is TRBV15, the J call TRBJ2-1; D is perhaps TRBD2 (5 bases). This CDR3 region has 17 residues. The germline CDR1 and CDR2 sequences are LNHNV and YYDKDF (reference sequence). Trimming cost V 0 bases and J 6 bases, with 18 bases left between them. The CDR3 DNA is TGTGCCACCAGCAGAGATTTCCAGGACTGGGGAGCCAATGAGCAGTTCTTC. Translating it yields CATSRDFQDWGANEQFF.

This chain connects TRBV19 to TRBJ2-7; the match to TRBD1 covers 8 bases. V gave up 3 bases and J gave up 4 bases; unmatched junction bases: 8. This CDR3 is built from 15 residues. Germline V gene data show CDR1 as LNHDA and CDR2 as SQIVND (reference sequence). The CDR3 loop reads CASSIQGARAYEQYF. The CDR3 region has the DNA TGTGCCAGTAGTATCCAGGGGGCGCGAGCGTACGAGCAGTACTTC.

In nucleotides, the CDR3 is TGTGCCAGCAGTTTTTGGCAGTATACTGAAGCTTTCTTT. This codes for CASSFWQYTEAFF. V and J are TRBV27 and TRBJ1-1; D unclear. The CDR3 sequence is 13 residues long. V was shortened by 3 bases and J by 5 bases, with 10 bases between the two germline ends. Germline V lookup: CDR1 MNHEY, CDR2 SMNVEV (reference sequence).

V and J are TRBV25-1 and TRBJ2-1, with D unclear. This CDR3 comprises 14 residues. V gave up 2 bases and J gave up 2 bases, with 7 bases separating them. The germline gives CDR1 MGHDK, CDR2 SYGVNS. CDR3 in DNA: TGTGCCAGCAGTGAAGGGATGACCTACAATGAGCAGTTCTTC. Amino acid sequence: CASSEGMTYNEQFF.

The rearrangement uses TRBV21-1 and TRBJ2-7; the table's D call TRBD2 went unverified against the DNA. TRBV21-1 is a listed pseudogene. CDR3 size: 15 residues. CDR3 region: CASSKAGSGSYEQYF. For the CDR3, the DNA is TGTGCCAGCAGCAAAGCGGGTAGCGGCTCCTACGAGCAGTACTTC.

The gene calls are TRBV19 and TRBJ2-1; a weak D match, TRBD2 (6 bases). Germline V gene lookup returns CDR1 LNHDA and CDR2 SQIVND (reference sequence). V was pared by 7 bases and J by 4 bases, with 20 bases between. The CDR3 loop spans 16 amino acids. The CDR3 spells CASTNPKAGGYNEQFF. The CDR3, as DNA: TGTGCCAGTACAAATCCCAAAGCAGGAGGGTACAATGAGCAGTTCTTC.